One and the same sample provided the 25 T cell receptor beta chains below, sequenced in a study of shared clonotypes between healthy human individuals. Naive CD8 cells comprised CD45RO-negative, CCR7-positively selected cells, excluding terminally differentiated effector memory CD45RA+ cells. The repertoire was sequenced with immunoSEQ multiplex PCR; TCRdb's copy has only in-frame clones and lacks some. Counted here are about 2.1 million clones, roughly 91% occurring once; the ten biggest clones make up under 2%. The material sequenced was naive CD8+ T cells from PBMCs. The receptors were gathered from a man younger than 30 in good health. Some clones in this sample may be carry-over from other donors' samples.

This sequence joins TRBV4-1 and TRBJ1-5; D is ambiguous. The germline CDR1 and CDR2 sequences are MGHRA and YSYEKL. The CDR3 spans 13 residues. The V and J ends lost 0 bases and 11 bases respectively, with 11 bases between them. The CDR3 nucleotides read TGCGCCAGCAGCCAAGAGGGCAGCTTGTCCCAGCATTTT. This sequence encodes CASSQEGSLSQHF.

The gene calls are TRBV13 and TRBJ2-5, with no clear D. The CDR3 has 14 residues. The germline CDR1 and CDR2 sequences are PRHDT and FYEKMQ (reference sequence). Trimming cost V 5 bases and J 0 bases, with 10 bases left between them. The CDR3 here is CASSGDGYQETQYF. DNA for the CDR3: TGTGCCAGCAGCGGCGACGGGTACCAAGAGACCCAGTACTTC.

The V call is TRBV14, the J call TRBJ2-7; no definite D call. Germline V CDR1 and CDR2: SGHDN, FVKESK. This CDR3 is built from 15 residues. The V end lost 2 bases, the J end lost 1 base, and 12 bases lay between the germline ends. Here the CDR3 reads CASSQFRVHSYEQYF. The CDR3, as DNA: TGTGCCAGCAGCCAATTTCGCGTCCATTCCTACGAGCAGTACTTC.

The V and J genes are TRBV27 and TRBJ1-2, with 9 bases identical to TRBD1. V dropped 4 bases and J dropped 8; count of bases not matched to a gene: 17. The length of the CDR3 is 17 residues. Germline values: CDR1 MNHEY, CDR2 SMNVEV (reference sequence). The CDR3 nucleotides are TGTGCCAGCAGTTCCTTCCCTCCTCGGGACAGGGAAATCGGCTACACCTTC. It specifies CASSSFPPRDREIGYTF.

The chain has TRBV27 and TRBJ1-2; 7 bases match TRBD1. Germline V gene lookup returns CDR1 MNHEY and CDR2 SMNVEV (reference sequence). Trimming removed 6 bases from V and 2 bases from J; junction bases left unmatched: 3. This CDR3 has 13 amino acids. CDR3 sequence reads: CASRMTGNYGYTF. The DNA of the CDR3 is TGTGCCAGCAGGATGACAGGGAACTATGGCTACACCTTC.

This chain uses TRBV7-9 with TRBJ1-1; perhaps TRBD1 as D (6 bases). The CDR3 has 14 amino acids. V lost 1 base and J 4 bases, leaving 10 bases between the germline ends. CDR1 is SEHNR and CDR2 is FQNEAQ in the germline V gene (reference sequence). The CDR3 DNA is TGTGCCAGCAGCTTAGAGTACAGGGCCACTGAAGCTTTCTTT. Protein product: CASSLEYRATEAFF.

This clone occurred once. The same CDR3 arises from other DNA sequences in this sample as well. The chain combines TRBV4-3 with TRBJ2-6; D not certain. Trimming pared 1 base from V and 0 bases from J, leaving 4 bases between. CDR3 length equals 15 residues. Germline V lookup: CDR1 LGHNA, CDR2 YSLEER. The CDR3 nucleotides read TGCGCCAGCAGCCAAGGTCCCTCTGGGGCCAACGTCCTGACTTTC. Protein product: CASSQGPSGANVLTF.

V and J are TRBV9 and TRBJ2-7; D remains unclear. V was clipped by 1 base and J by 0 bases, with 8 bases between them. This CDR3 is built from 14 residues. Germline V gene data show CDR1 as SGDLS and CDR2 as YYNGEE. The CDR3 DNA is TGTGCCAGCAGCGTATCCGCCAGCTCCTACGAGCAGTACTTC. Protein: CASSVSASSYEQYF.

This chain links TRBV7-9 with TRBJ1-2; weak D call: TRBD1 (6 bases). Trimming stripped 5 bases from V and 3 bases from J, with 13 bases between. CDR3 length: 14 residues. Germline CDR1 reads SEHNR; CDR2 reads FQNEAQ (reference sequence). CDR3 nucleotide sequence: TGTGCCAGCAGCCCCTGGGAGGGGGACTATGGCTACACCTTC. Its translation: CASSPWEGDYGYTF.

This chain uses TRBV15 with TRBJ1-5; 9 bases agree with TRBD1. This CDR3 region has 15 residues. The germline V gene has CDR1 LNHNV and CDR2 YYDKDF (reference sequence). Trimming removed 0 bases from V and 4 bases from J; junction bases left unmatched: 1. In DNA, the CDR3 is TGTGCCACCAGCAGAGACGGGACAGGGAATCAGCCCCAGCATTTT. As protein: CATSRDGTGNQPQHF. Full variable domain (missing parts from reference TRBV15 and TRBJ1-5): DAMVIQNPRYQVTQFGKPVTLSCSQTLNHNVMYWYQQKSSQAPKLLFHYYDKDFNNEADTPDNFQSRRPNTSFCFLDIRSPGLGDTAMYLCATSRDGTGNQPQHFGDGTRLSIL.

The V call is TRBV13, the J call TRBJ2-7; weak D call: TRBD2 (5 bases). V dropped 0 bases and J dropped 3 bases, with 12 bases sitting between them. This CDR3 spans 15 amino acids. Germline CDR1 reads PRHDT; CDR2 reads FYEKMQ (reference sequence). In DNA form, the CDR3 reads TGTGCCAGCAGCTTAGGCCGAGGAGGAAACTACGAGCAGTACTTC. As protein: CASSLGRGGNYEQYF.

DNA of the CDR3: TGCGCCAGCAGCCAAGATGGGACAGGGGGGGACTATGGCTACACCTTC. This sequence encodes CASSQDGTGGDYGYTF. The chain couples TRBV4-3 to TRBJ1-2; 11 nucleotides align to TRBD1. CDR3 size: 16 residues. V lost 0 bases, J lost 3 bases, and 3 bases stayed unmatched. Germline-derived CDR1 and CDR2 are LGHNA and YSLEER.

The V call is TRBV11-3, the J call TRBJ2-7, with 7 bases lining up with TRBD2. CDR1 SGHNT and CDR2 YENEEA come from the germline V gene. The CDR3 contains 19 residues. The V and J ends lost 5 bases and 0 bases, in that order; junction bases with no gene match: 19. CDR3 sequence reads: CASSPKDFSTGLHSYEQYF. CDR3 coding DNA: TGTGCCAGCAGCCCAAAAGATTTCTCTACGGGACTACACTCCTACGAGCAGTACTTC.

A remark on this clone: In the same sample, other DNA sequences code for this CDR3. V and J are TRBV5-4 and TRBJ2-7, with a possible D match to TRBD1 (6 bases). Germline V gene data show CDR1 as SGHNT and CDR2 as YYREEE (reference sequence). V was trimmed by 0 bases and J by 6 bases, leaving 7 bases between them. This CDR3 is 12 amino acids long. CDR3 bases: TGTGCCAGCAGCTTGGGGGGGCGCGAGCAGTACTTC. Encoded protein: CASSLGGREQYF.

The chain combines TRBV7-3 with TRBJ2-1, with TRBD2 matching over 8 bases. Trimming took 5 bases from V and 3 from J; bases not matched to a gene: 6. The germline gives CDR1 SGHTA, CDR2 FQGTGA. This CDR3 region has 15 residues. CDR3 residues: CASSTRGGLYNEQFF. For the CDR3, the DNA is TGTGCCAGCAGCACCCGGGGGGGCCTCTACAATGAGCAGTTCTTC. Combining the CDR3 with reference TRBV7-3 and TRBJ2-1 gives the whole variable domain GAGVSQTPSNKVTEKGKYVELRCDPISGHTALYWYRQSLGQGPEFLIYFQGTGAADDSGLPNDRFFAVRPEGSVSTLKIQRTERGDSAVYLCASSTRGGLYNEQFFGPGTRLTVL.

The chain joins TRBV11-2 to TRBJ2-1, with unresolved D. V lost 0 bases to trimming and J lost 0 bases, with 0 bases between them. CDR3 length equals 13 residues. CDR1 is SGHAT, CDR2 FQNNGV, per germline. CDR3 region: CASSLDSYNEQFF. CDR3 sequence (DNA): TGTGCCAGCAGCTTAGACTCCTACAATGAGCAGTTCTTC.

The genes are TRBV13 and TRBJ2-7; TRBD2 might be the D (5 bases). V was shortened by 3 bases and J by 4 bases, with 10 bases between the two germline ends. Per the germline V gene, CDR1 is PRHDT and CDR2 is FYEKMQ (reference sequence). The CDR3 has 13 amino acids. The CDR3, as DNA: TGTGCCAGCAGCTTGACCCAGCGGTACGAGCAGTACTTC. Translated, it gives CASSLTQRYEQYF. The full variable domain, with the rest looked up from reference TRBV13 and TRBJ2-7, is AAGVIQSPRHLIKEKRETATLKCYPIPRHDTVYWYQQGPGQDPQFLISFYEKMQSDKGSIPDRFSAQQFSDYHSELNMSSLELGDSALYFCASSLTQRYEQYFGPGTRLTVT.

This rearrangement joins TRBV27 to TRBJ2-1; tentatively, D is TRBD2 (6 bases). The CDR3 length is 14 residues. Between the trimmed V and J ends, which lost 5 bases and 9 bases, there was a span of 17 bases. Per germline, CDR1 MNHEY and CDR2 SMNVEV (reference sequence). The CDR3 region has the DNA TGTGCCAGCAGTCCCCTAGCGCTACCGGGTGAGCAGTTCTTC. Protein product: CASSPLALPGEQFF.

The chain's CDR3 is CASSPEIYEQYF. The CDR3 DNA follows: TGTGCCAGCAGCCCCGAAATTTACGAGCAGTACTTC. This chain uses TRBV28 with TRBJ2-7; D call uncertain. V was clipped by 6 bases and J by 4 bases, with 10 bases between them. The germline V gene encodes CDR1 MDHEN and CDR2 SYDVKM. CDR3 length equals 12 residues.

Details on this clone: The sample has other DNA sequences that encode this CDR3 too. V gene TRBV7-8 combines with J gene TRBJ2-5, with TRBD1 matching over 7 bases. The J segment lost 2 bases and the V segment lost 2 bases, leaving 5 bases of the junction unmatched. The CDR3 covers 15 residues. Per germline, CDR1 SGHVS and CDR2 FQNEAQ. The CDR3 DNA reads TGTGCCAGCAGCTTATCCGGACAGGCACAAGAGACCCAGTACTTC. Protein product: CASSLSGQAQETQYF.

This chain links TRBV29-1 with TRBJ1-3; TRBD1 is a possible D gene (5 bases). The CDR3 contains 12 residues. Trimming cost V 7 bases and J 7 bases, with 14 bases left between them. CDR1 is SQVTM and CDR2 is ANQGSEA in the germline V gene. CDR3 in amino acids: CSAWDLGNTIYF. In DNA, the CDR3 is TGCAGCGCCTGGGACCTAGGGAACACCATATATTTT.

The CDR3 DNA sequence: TGCGCCAGCAGTGAGTCGATGGGCAGGGGAGGAGATACGCAGTATTTT. Its translation: CASSESMGRGGDTQYF. The chain is built from TRBV10-2 and TRBJ2-3; D tentatively reads TRBD1 or TRBD2 (6 bases each). The germline gives CDR1 WSHSY, CDR2 SAAADI. CDR3 length: 16 amino acids. V dropped 0 bases and J dropped 5 bases, with 15 bases sitting between them.

CDR3 nucleotide sequence: TGTGCCAGCAGCGGGGGGGAGACAGTCACAACTAATGAAAAACTGTTTTTT. It codes for CASSGGETVTTNEKLFF. V and J are TRBV5-8 and TRBJ1-4; a possible D gene is TRBD1 (5 bases). V shed 4 bases and J shed 0 bases, with 16 bases lying between them. This CDR3 is 17 amino acids long. The germline CDR1 and CDR2 sequences are SGHTS and YDEGEE.

This sequence joins TRBV5-1 and TRBJ2-7; D might be TRBD1 (6 bases). The ends were cut back, 7 bases at V and 5 bases at J, with 19 bases in the middle. The CDR3 totals 14 residues. CDR1 is SGHRS and CDR2 is YFSETQ in the germline V gene. The CDR3 spells CASGPMTGGNEQYF. As DNA, the CDR3 is TGCGCCAGCGGACCTATGACAGGAGGAAACGAGCAGTACTTC. The full variable domain, in which reference TRBV5-1 and TRBJ2-7 provide the parts outside the CDR3, is KAGVTQTPRYLIKTRGQQVTLSCSPISGHRSVSWYQQTPGQGLQFLFEYFSETQRNKGNFPGRFSGRQFSNSRSEMNVSTLELGDSALYLCASGPMTGGNEQYFGPGTRLTVT.

This clone occurred once. J is TRBJ1-2 and V is TRBV19; 10 nucleotides agree with TRBD1. The V gene's germline CDR1 is LNHDA and CDR2 SQIVND (reference sequence). Germline trimming cut 5 bases from V and 3 bases from J; bases unmatched to any gene: 3. The CDR3 sequence is 14 residues long. As DNA, the CDR3 is TGTGCCAGTAGTGGGGACAGGGGAGACTATGGCTACACCTTC. The encoded protein is CASSGDRGDYGYTF.